These 21 T cell receptor beta chains share one sample of origin, sequenced in a study of CD8 T cells in ankylosing spondylitis (dated by TCRdb to about 2017). General findings and caveats noted by the study authors: A TCR beta motif of eight highly homologous amino acid variants appeared characteristic of blood from ankylosing spondylitis patients.

The antigens these receptors bind are not known. Libraries came from 5' RACE. The instrument was an Illumina HiSeq 2500. Through fastp at Q25 and MiXCR, TCRdb rebuilt clones from the public reads, retaining in-frame beta chains. CDR3 protein duplicates are merged, each entry listing the most common genes and DNA. The sample yields about 450,000 distinct CDR3 sequences; roughly 25% were counted once. Of the sample, over 0.8% falls within the top ten clones. The sequenced material came from blood, either unsorted or a sorted T cell fraction (not recorded which). These receptors originate from a male donor with ankylosing spondylitis.

This clonotype occurred a few times. The V call is TRBV7-2, the J call TRBJ2-5; maybe TRBD2 (5 bases). CDR1 SGHTA and CDR2 FQGNSA come from the germline V gene. CDR3 length: 13 amino acids. The ends were cut back, 4 bases at V and 4 bases at J, with 10 bases in the middle. The CDR3, as DNA: TGTGCCAGCAGCTCTGGGAGTCTAGAGACCCAGTACTTC. Its translation: CASSSGSLETQYF.

This clonotype has only a few counts. The rearrangement uses TRBV20-1 and TRBJ2-1; the match to TRBD2 covers 11 bases. The CDR3 totals 16 residues. CDR1 and CDR2 (germline): DFQATT, SNEGSKA (reference sequence). The V gene end was trimmed by 1 base and the J gene end by 6 bases; junction bases not matched to a gene: 8. The CDR3, as DNA: TGCAGTGCTAGAGGACCACTAGCGGGAGCGACCAATGAGCAGTTCTTC. The encoded protein is CSARGPLAGATNEQFF.

This sequence joins TRBV12-3 or TRBV12-4 and TRBJ1-1; D call uncertain. CDR3 length: 14 amino acids. V lost 1 base and J 5 bases, leaving 11 bases between the germline ends. In nucleotides, the CDR3 is TGTGCCAGCAGTTTAGGTCGCTCCCGAACTGAAGCTTTCTTT. It translates to CASSLGRSRTEAFF.

The chain has TRBV20-1 and TRBJ1-5, with TRBD1 matching 7 bases. With 3 bases clipped from V and 6 bases from J, the junction kept 5 bases outside the gene matches. The CDR3 has 13 amino acids. Germline assignment: CDR1 DFQATT and CDR2 SNEGSKA (reference sequence). CDR3: CSARTGSPQPQHF. The CDR3 coding sequence is TGCAGTGCTAGGACAGGGAGTCCTCAGCCCCAGCATTTT.

V gene TRBV5-7 combines with J gene TRBJ2-1; 10 nucleotides line up with TRBD2. Being an ORF, TRBV5-7 has a function that is uncertain. The CDR3 spans 17 residues. V shed 7 bases and J 3 bases; nucleotides not matched to a gene: 13. The CDR3 region is CASLPRGGLALYNEQFF. For the CDR3, the DNA is TGTGCCAGCCTCCCTCGTGGGGGACTAGCGCTCTACAATGAGCAGTTCTTC.

This clonotype has more than one count but fewer than ten. The rearrangement uses TRBV7-8 and TRBJ2-2, with a possible D match to TRBD1 (6 bases). This CDR3 contains 16 residues. Germline V gene sequence: CDR1 SGHVS, CDR2 FQNEAQ. With 5 bases removed from V and 3 bases from J, the gap between germline ends came to 16 bases. CDR3: CASSPRGSVYTGELFF. The CDR3 DNA reads as TGTGCCAGCAGCCCCAGGGGTAGCGTATACACCGGGGAGCTGTTTTTT.

The chain links TRBV6-5 to TRBJ2-1, with 10 bases aligning to TRBD2. The V gene end was trimmed by 2 bases and the J gene end by 8 bases; junction bases not matched to a gene: 9. The germline V gene encodes CDR1 MNHEY and CDR2 SVGAGI. This CDR3 spans 16 amino acids. Written as DNA, the CDR3 is TGTGCCAGCAGTTACGATAGCGGGAGGCCCGGCCATGAGCAGTTCTTC. Its protein product is CASSYDSGRPGHEQFF.

This rearrangement joins TRBV6-1 to TRBJ1-5, with a weak D call TRBD1 (5 bases). The CDR3 spans 15 residues. Trimming cost V 5 bases and J 6 bases, with 17 bases left between them. The germline V gene encodes CDR1 MNHNS and CDR2 SASEGT. The CDR3 loop reads CASSPQRGAGQPQHF. The CDR3 nucleotides are TGTGCCAGCAGTCCACAACGTGGGGCAGGTCAGCCCCAGCATTTT.

This clonotype came up a few times. The chain carries TRBV11-2 and TRBJ2-1; D is uncertain. Trimming took 3 bases from V and 7 from J, leaving 13 bases between them. The CDR3 covers 14 residues. Germline-derived CDR1 and CDR2 are SGHAT and FQNNGV. The CDR3 coding sequence is TGTGCCAGCAGCTTTACGGCGGCTCGTAATGAGCAGTTCTTC. As protein: CASSFTAARNEQFF.

In its sample, this clonotype was seen a few times. The chain combines TRBV12-3 or TRBV12-4 with TRBJ2-5; D unclear. The V end lost 2 bases, the J end lost 0 bases, and 7 bases lay between the germline ends. This CDR3 has 14 residues. CDR3 protein: CASSLRPYQETQYF. In DNA, the CDR3 is TGTGCCAGCAGTTTACGTCCGTACCAAGAGACCCAGTACTTC.

This clonotype is a singleton in its sample. J is TRBJ1-5 and V is TRBV20-1; D gene unclear. Germline V lookup: CDR1 DFQATT, CDR2 SNEGSKA (reference sequence). Between the trimmed V and J ends, which lost 7 bases and 1 base, there was a span of 11 bases. CDR3 length equals 13 residues. The CDR3 DNA follows: TGCAGTGGGCACAGTTTAAGCAATCAGCCCCAGCATTTT. Translated: CSGHSLSNQPQHF.

This clonotype has only a few counts. The chain links TRBV11-3 to TRBJ2-1, with 7 nucleotides matching TRBD1. Germline values: CDR1 SGHNT, CDR2 YENEEA. The J segment lost 4 bases and the V segment lost 5 bases, leaving 5 bases of the junction unmatched. The CDR3 runs to 14 residues. CDR3 in amino acids: CASSPGQTYNEQFF. As DNA, the CDR3 is TGTGCCAGCAGCCCGGGACAGACGTACAATGAGCAGTTCTTC.

The chain carries TRBV7-2 and TRBJ1-1; D uncertain. The CDR3 is 13 amino acids. The ends were cut back, 1 base at V and 5 bases at J, with 8 bases in the middle. Germline CDR1 reads SGHTA; CDR2 reads FQGNSA. Written as DNA, the CDR3 is TGTGCCAGCAGCTTAGTGGGTTTTACTGAAGCTTTCTTT. Encoded protein: CASSLVGFTEAFF.

This clonotype has only a few counts. V gene TRBV5-1 combines with J gene TRBJ2-3; D is unresolved. This CDR3 is built from 15 residues. Trimming took off 5 bases at V and 2 bases at J, with 15 bases between the two ends. Germline V gene lookup returns CDR1 SGHRS and CDR2 YFSETQ. CDR3 coding DNA: TGCGCCAGCAGTACGAACACTTTCTCCACAGATACGCAGTATTTT. As protein: CASSTNTFSTDTQYF.

The chain links TRBV20-1 to TRBJ2-1; 12 bases map to TRBD2. Germline CDR1 reads DFQATT; CDR2 reads SNEGSKA (reference sequence). V shed 5 bases, J shed 8 bases, and the junction held 7 bases outside the gene matches. The CDR3 has 14 residues. CDR3 sequence: CSASGLAGVDEQFF. DNA of the CDR3: TGCAGTGCTTCGGGACTAGCGGGCGTCGATGAGCAGTTCTTC.

This clonotype has more than one count but fewer than ten. V and J are TRBV20-1 and TRBJ1-5; D call uncertain. Germline V gene data show CDR1 as DFQATT and CDR2 as SNEGSKA (reference sequence). Trimming removed 6 bases at V and 3 bases at J, with 15 bases between. The CDR3 is made up of 14 amino acids. The CDR3 loop reads CSAIHSGLNQPQHF. CDR3 nucleotides: TGCAGTGCCATTCATTCCGGCCTCAATCAGCCCCAGCATTTT.

J is TRBJ2-5 and V is TRBV18; a possible D gene is TRBD2 (5 bases). The CDR3 totals 14 residues. The V gene lost 2 bases and the J gene lost 2 bases, with 9 bases spanning the gap. Per germline, CDR1 KGHSH and CDR2 LQKENI. The CDR3 here is CASSPIRGQETQYF. CDR3 sequence (DNA): TGTGCCAGCTCACCAATTCGGGGACAAGAGACCCAGTACTTC.

V usage is TRBV6-1 and J usage is TRBJ2-7, with unresolved D. Trimming stripped 5 bases from V and 7 bases from J, with 18 bases between. The CDR3 loop spans 14 amino acids. The germline V gene encodes CDR1 MNHNS and CDR2 SASEGT. The CDR3 nucleotides read TGTGCCAGCAGTCAAAACATGGGAAGGTGGGAGCAGTACGTC. Amino acids: CASSQNMGRWEQYV.

This clonotype was seen repeatedly, ten times or more. The rearrangement uses TRBV7-6 and TRBJ2-7, with 9 bases that match TRBD2. This CDR3 spans 14 amino acids. Unmatched junction bases numbered 4, after V lost 0 bases and J lost 7 bases. In germline, CDR1 is SGHVS, CDR2 FNYEAQ. In DNA, the CDR3 is TGTGCCAGCAGCTTAGCGCTTAGCGGGAGTGAGCAGTACTTC. Its translation is CASSLALSGSEQYF.

The CDR3 coding sequence is TGTGCCTGCGGGGCCTACAATGAGCAGTTCTTC. Amino acids: CACGAYNEQFF. The rearrangement joins TRBV7-8 to TRBJ2-1; perhaps TRBD2 as D (6 bases). V was shortened by 11 bases and J by 2 bases, with 7 bases between the two germline ends. Germline assignment: CDR1 SGHVS and CDR2 FQNEAQ. This CDR3 comprises 11 residues.

This clonotype was recorded a few times. The V and J genes are TRBV6-4 and TRBJ2-3; D gene ambiguous. Trimming took off 1 base at V and 5 bases at J, with 4 bases between the two ends. The CDR3 loop spans 12 amino acids. The germline gives CDR1 MRHNA, CDR2 SNTAGT. The CDR3 DNA reads as TGTGCCAGCAGTGACTACGGAGATACGCAGTATTTT. It encodes CASSDYGDTQYF.